This TCR beta chain originates from a study of T cell responses to AZD1222 COVID-19 vaccine. Trimming shortened V by 0 bases and J by 4 bases, and 15 bases separated the two germline ends. Germline-derived CDR1 and CDR2 are SGHKS and YYEKEE (reference sequence). CDR3 length: 16 amino acids. Study-level findings and limits: Donors, mostly white British, included more females; clonal diversity was possibly underestimated.

Sequenced by immunoSEQ multiplex PCR; TCRdb stores in-frame clones only, minus some. The sample shows 150,000 to 200,000 clones, 85% to 95% of them seen only once. Worth noting for this clone: Its antigen is currently unknown.

This sample comprised peripheral blood, obtained on day 0 of AZD1222 vaccination. This clonotype originated in an adult in good health. The chain combines TRBV5-5 with TRBJ2-3; the D gene is possibly TRBD1 (6 bases). CDR3 protein: CASSLETGTGADTQYF. The DNA for the CDR3 is TGTGCCAGCAGCTTGGAGACAGGAACGGGCGCAGATACGCAGTATTTT.